Sequencing of this TCR beta chain was carried out in a study of tumor T cells in aggressive B-cell lymphoma. This CDR3 comprises 15 residues. Trimming took 5 bases from V and 3 from J, leaving 14 bases between them. Germline CDR1 reads SGHTA; CDR2 reads FQGTGA. Assay used: immunoSEQ multiplex PCR; TCRdb lists only in-frame clones, some missing. This sample has several thousand clones, with about 88% found just once. The TCR was taken from an adult with diffuse large B cell lymphoma. The sequencing input was tumor tissue. The chain couples TRBV7-3 to TRBJ1-5; D perhaps matches TRBD1 (6 bases). The CDR3 region has the DNA TGTGCCAGCAGCGATAGACAGGCCCCCAATCAGCCCCAGCATTTT. Protein sequence: CASSDRQAPNQPQHF.